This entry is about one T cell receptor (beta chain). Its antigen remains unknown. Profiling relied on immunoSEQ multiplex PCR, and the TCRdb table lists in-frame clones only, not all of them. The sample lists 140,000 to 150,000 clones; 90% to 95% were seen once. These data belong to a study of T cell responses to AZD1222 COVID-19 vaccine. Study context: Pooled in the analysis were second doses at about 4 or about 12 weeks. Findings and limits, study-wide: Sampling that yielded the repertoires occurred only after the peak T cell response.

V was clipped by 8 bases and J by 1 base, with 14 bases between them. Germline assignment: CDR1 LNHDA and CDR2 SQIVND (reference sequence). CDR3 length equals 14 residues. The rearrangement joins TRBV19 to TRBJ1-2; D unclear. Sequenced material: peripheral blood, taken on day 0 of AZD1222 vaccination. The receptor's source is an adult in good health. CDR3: CASRLVVSNYGYTF. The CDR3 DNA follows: TGTGCCAGTCGACTGGTGGTCAGTAACTATGGCTACACCTTC.